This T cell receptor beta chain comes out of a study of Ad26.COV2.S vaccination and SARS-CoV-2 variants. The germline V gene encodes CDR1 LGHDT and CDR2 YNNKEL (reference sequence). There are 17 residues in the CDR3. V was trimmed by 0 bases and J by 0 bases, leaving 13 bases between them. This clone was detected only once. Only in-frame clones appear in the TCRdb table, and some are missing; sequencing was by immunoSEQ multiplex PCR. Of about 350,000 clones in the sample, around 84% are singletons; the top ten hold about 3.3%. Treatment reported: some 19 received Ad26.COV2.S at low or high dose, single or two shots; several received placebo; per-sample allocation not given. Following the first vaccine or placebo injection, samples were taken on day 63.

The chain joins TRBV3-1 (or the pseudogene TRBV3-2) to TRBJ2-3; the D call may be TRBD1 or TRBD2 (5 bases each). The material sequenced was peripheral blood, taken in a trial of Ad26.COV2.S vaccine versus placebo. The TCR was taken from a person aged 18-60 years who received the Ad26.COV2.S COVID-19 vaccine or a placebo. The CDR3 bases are TGTGCCAGCAGCCAAGATCGGGGCAGCACTAGCACAGATACGCAGTATTTT. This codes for CASSQDRGSTSTDTQYF.